This T cell receptor (beta chain) was captured by sequencing in a study of T cell responses to AZD1222 COVID-19 vaccine. Overall study findings and caveats: Nearly half of unique spike-specific TCRs reportedly avoided B.1.351 and B.1.1.7 mutated regions. Clonal diversity was possibly underestimated, and the donors were mostly white British, with more females.

Worth noting for this clone: Its antigen is undetermined.

Libraries were prepared by immunoSEQ multiplex PCR; TCRdb keeps only in-frame clonotypes and omits some of them. The data contain around 97,000 clones, over 80% of them singletons. Trimming took 1 base from V and 8 from J, leaving 14 bases between them. Germline V gives CDR1 SEHNR, CDR2 FQNEAQ (reference sequence). The CDR3 has 14 amino acids. The sequences come from peripheral blood, collected on day 0 of AZD1222 vaccination. The rearrangement uses TRBV7-9 and TRBJ1-2; D remains unclear. The receptor was isolated from an adult in good health. The CDR3 DNA reads as TGTGCCAGCAGCTTAGTGACAACGCTGGGGGGCTACACCTTC. Translated, it gives CASSLVTTLGGYTF.